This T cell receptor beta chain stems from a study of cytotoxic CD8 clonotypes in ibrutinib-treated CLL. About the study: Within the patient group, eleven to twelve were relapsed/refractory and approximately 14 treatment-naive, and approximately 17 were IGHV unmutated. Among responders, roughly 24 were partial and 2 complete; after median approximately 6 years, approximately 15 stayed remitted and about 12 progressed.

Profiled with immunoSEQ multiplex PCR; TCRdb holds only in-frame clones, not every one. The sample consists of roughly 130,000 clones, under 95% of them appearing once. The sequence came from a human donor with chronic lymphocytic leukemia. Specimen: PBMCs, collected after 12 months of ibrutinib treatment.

CDR3: CASSTGQERDTQYF. The CDR3 bases are TGTGCCAGCAGCACGGGACAGGAGAGAGATACGCAGTATTTT. The chain joins TRBV9 to TRBJ2-3; TRBD1 agrees at 8 bases. This CDR3 is built from 14 residues. CDR1 SGDLS and CDR2 YYNGEE come from the germline V gene. Trimming at V came to 4 bases and at J to 5 bases, leaving 6 bases not matched to a gene.